One sample yielded the 24 T cell receptor beta chains listed below, sequenced in a study of post-analysis software for immune sequencing data. Findings and caveats of the study: Elevated frequency relative to controls characterized roughly 5 TRBV segments in patients, TRBV5-6, TRBV5-1 and TRBV20-1 among them.

These TCRs are of unknown antigen specificity. Incorporated into the TCR beta cDNA libraries were unique molecular identifiers, which served to reduce PCR and sequencing biases. TCRdb re-called the PCR reads with MiXCR, one entry per CDR3 protein. The data show some 690,000 distinct CDR3 sequences, 25% to 30% seen once. Sample: blood. The source of these receptors is a girl between 10 and 17 years old with multiple sclerosis.

The chain employs TRBV5-1 and TRBJ2-2; 9 positions agree with TRBD1. The CDR3 contains 19 residues. J lost 0 bases, V lost 1 base, and 10 bases had no gene match. Germline V gene data show CDR1 as SGHRS and CDR2 as YFSETQ. The CDR3 nucleotides are TGCGCCAGCAGCTTGCTCGGGACAGGGAAACCGACGAACACCGGGGAGCTGTTTTTT. The encoded protein is CASSLLGTGKPTNTGELFF.

This clonotype was seen more than once but under ten times. This chain joins TRBV5-1 and TRBJ2-3; D unclear. The CDR3 runs to 15 residues. Germline-derived CDR1 and CDR2 are SGHRS and YFSETQ. The germline V and J ends were trimmed by 4 bases and 2 bases, with 14 bases remaining between them. This chain's CDR3 is CASSHIFTTTDTQYF. DNA of the CDR3: TGCGCCAGCAGCCATATTTTTACTACCACAGATACGCAGTATTTT.

CDR3 nucleotides: TGCGCCAGCAGCCTGGAGACAGGGAATACGCAGTATTTT. Translating gives CASSLETGNTQYF. The chain links TRBV5-1 to TRBJ2-3; 7 bases fit TRBD1. The length of the CDR3 is 13 residues. Germline values: CDR1 SGHRS, CDR2 YFSETQ. The ends lost 4 bases at V and 7 bases at J; junction bases unmatched: 6.

This clonotype was counted at least ten times. The rearrangement joins TRBV10-3 to TRBJ2-1; no firm D call. The germline V gene encodes CDR1 ENHRY and CDR2 SYGVKD. The CDR3 has 12 residues. Trimming shortened V by 8 bases and J by 8 bases, and 13 bases separated the two germline ends. CDR3 DNA: TGTGCCATCGGGGATTTGGACCATGAGCAGTTCTTC. It is translated as CAIGDLDHEQFF.

This clonotype was seen at least ten times. V is TRBV20-1 and J is TRBJ1-2; 9 bases line up with TRBD1. V lost 3 bases and J lost 5; bases outside the gene matches: 1. This CDR3 is 12 amino acids long. CDR1 and CDR2 (germline): DFQATT, SNEGSKA (reference sequence). The CDR3 bases are TGCAGTGCTAGCGGGACAGGGTATGGCTACACCTTC. Translation gives CSASGTGYGYTF.

The genes are TRBV20-1 and TRBJ2-5; tentatively, D is TRBD2 (6 bases). The V gene's germline CDR1 is DFQATT and CDR2 SNEGSKA (reference sequence). The CDR3 spans 13 residues. V gave up 0 bases and J gave up 7 bases, with 12 bases separating them. CDR3: CSARDTRGTTQYF. The CDR3 nucleotides read TGCAGTGCTAGAGATACTCGGGGGACGACCCAGTACTTC.

This clonotype was detected a few times. This sequence joins TRBV20-1 and TRBJ2-1, with 8 bases that match TRBD2. J was trimmed by 0 bases and V by 1 base; bases with no gene match: 26. In germline, CDR1 is DFQATT, CDR2 SNEGSKA (reference sequence). The CDR3 consists of 23 residues. The CDR3 DNA reads TGCAGTGCTAGAGGCGCCGGAACTAGCGGACCACTTACTTTACCCAGCTCCTACAATGAGCAGTTCTTC. Translation gives CSARGAGTSGPLTLPSSYNEQFF.

In this sample, this clonotype turned up many times. The J gene is TRBJ2-5, the V gene TRBV7-9; D perhaps matches TRBD1 (6 bases). In germline, CDR1 is SEHNR, CDR2 FQNEAQ (reference sequence). The CDR3 sequence is 15 residues long. V was cut by 2 bases and J by 2 bases, with 12 bases left in between. CDR3 region: CASSLLTGPQETQYF. As DNA, the CDR3 is TGTGCCAGCAGCTTACTAACAGGGCCACAAGAGACCCAGTACTTC.

This chain links TRBV20-1 with TRBJ2-7; D ambiguous. The V and J ends lost 2 bases and 2 bases respectively, with 10 bases between them. The germline CDR1 and CDR2 sequences are DFQATT and SNEGSKA (reference sequence). CDR3 length equals 13 residues. DNA of the CDR3: TGCAGTGCTAGACCCGGTACCACCTACGAGCAGTACTTC. Protein sequence: CSARPGTTYEQYF.

This clonotype has more than one count but fewer than ten. V is TRBV29-1 and J is TRBJ2-7, with D tentatively TRBD2 (6 bases). Germline V lookup: CDR1 SQVTM, CDR2 ANQGSEA. V was pared by 4 bases and J by 3 bases, with 10 bases between. The CDR3 extends over 12 amino acids. The CDR3 DNA sequence: TGCAGCGTTGGGAGCGGGCGCTACGAGCAGTACTTC. It codes for CSVGSGRYEQYF.

The chain is built from TRBV19 and TRBJ2-1; possible D gene TRBD2, 6 bases. The CDR3 totals 17 residues. Trimming shortened V by 3 bases and J by 1 base, and 16 bases separated the two germline ends. Germline V CDR1 and CDR2: LNHDA, SQIVND (reference sequence). CDR3 coding DNA: TGTGCCAGTAGTATCCCCTCACTAGCTATTTCCTACAATGAGCAGTTCTTC. Translation: CASSIPSLAISYNEQFF.

This clonotype came up a few times. The gene calls are TRBV7-2 and TRBJ1-2; tentative D call: TRBD1 (5 bases). The CDR3 totals 13 residues. Trimming shortened V by 3 bases and J by 8 bases, and 13 bases separated the two germline ends. Germline lookup yields CDR1 SGHTA and CDR2 FQGNSA. The CDR3 region is CASSLGGKGGYTF. DNA of the CDR3: TGTGCCAGCAGCTTGGGGGGGAAGGGGGGCTACACCTTC.

The CDR3 coding sequence is TGTGCCAGCAGCCCAGGACAGACCCTTGATCGCTACACCTTC. This codes for CASSPGQTLDRYTF. This chain uses TRBV9 with TRBJ1-2, with D perhaps matching TRBD1 (6 bases). Germline V gene lookup returns CDR1 SGDLS and CDR2 YYNGEE. CDR3 size: 14 residues. V was shortened by 4 bases and J by 9 bases, with 19 bases between the two germline ends. Combining the CDR3 with reference TRBV9 and TRBJ1-2 gives the whole variable domain DSGVTQTPKHLITATGQRVTLRCSPRSGDLSVYWYQQSLDQGLQFLIQYYNGEERAKGNILERFSAQQFPDLHSELNLSSLELGDSALYFCASSPGQTLDRYTFGSGTRLTVV.

Written as DNA, the CDR3 is TGTGCCATCAGGGACTCTAATCGGCAAGAGACCCAGTACTTC. As protein: CAIRDSNRQETQYF. The J gene is TRBJ2-5, the V gene TRBV10-3; D is perhaps TRBD2 (5 bases). The CDR3 runs to 14 residues. Germline CDR1 reads ENHRY; CDR2 reads SYGVKD. Trimming shortened V by 6 bases and J by 2 bases, and 13 bases separated the two germline ends.

This clonotype was found a few times. This chain connects TRBV3-1 to TRBJ1-2; 8 nucleotides agree with TRBD1. The CDR3 is made up of 16 amino acids. Germline CDR1 is LGHDT and CDR2 is YNNKEL (reference sequence). The V and J ends lost 0 bases and 4 bases, in that order; junction bases with no gene match: 7. The CDR3 DNA sequence: TGTGCCAGCAGCCAAGAGAGGGCAGGGGGCGGCTATGGCTACACCTTC. Its protein is CASSQERAGGGYGYTF.

J is TRBJ1-4 and V is TRBV6-5; tentative D call: TRBD1 (5 bases). Trimming cost V 4 bases and J 7 bases, with 19 bases left between them. The CDR3 covers 16 residues. The germline gives CDR1 MNHEY, CDR2 SVGAGI. The CDR3 region has the DNA TGTGCCAGCAGTTTACCAGGACACTGGGGTGGTGAAAAACTGTTTTTT. It specifies CASSLPGHWGGEKLFF.

The chain is built from TRBV15 and TRBJ2-1; D is possibly TRBD2 (7 bases). V was cut by 5 bases and J by 4 bases, with 15 bases left in between. This CDR3 is 15 amino acids long. Per germline, CDR1 LNHNV and CDR2 YYDKDF (reference sequence). The CDR3 bases are TGTGCCACCAGCCCCTACCGGGGGGCTTACAATGAGCAGTTCTTC. This sequence encodes CATSPYRGAYNEQFF.

DNA of the CDR3: TGTGCCAGCAGGTACGGATCGGGAAATCAGCCCCAGCATTTT. Protein: CASRYGSGNQPQHF. The V and J genes are TRBV6-2 or TRBV6-3 and TRBJ1-5, with no clear D. The length of the CDR3 is 14 residues. Trimming pared 6 bases from V and 4 bases from J, leaving 13 bases between. Germline V gives CDR1 MNHEY, CDR2 SVGEGT.

A few counts support this clonotype. This chain joins TRBV6-2 or TRBV6-3 and TRBJ2-6; 7 nucleotides align to TRBD1. In germline, CDR1 is MNHEY, CDR2 SVGEGT. The junction had 8 bases not matched to a gene; V was cut back by 1 base and J by 2 bases. This CDR3 contains 18 residues. In nucleotides, the CDR3 is TGTGCCAGCAGTTACTTGACAGGGCCACGAGCTGGGGCCAACGTCCTGACTTTC. The encoded protein is CASSYLTGPRAGANVLTF.

The gene calls are TRBV28 and TRBJ2-1; 10 positions match TRBD2. Trimming took 4 bases from V and 7 from J; bases not matched to a gene: 13. Germline-derived CDR1 and CDR2 are MDHEN and SYDVKM. The CDR3 contains 17 residues. As DNA, the CDR3 is TGTGCCAGCAGTTCCCCCGCTAGCGGGAGTGGTCGGAATGAGCAGTTCTTC. It specifies CASSSPASGSGRNEQFF.

This clonotype was seen a few times. This rearrangement joins TRBV20-1 to TRBJ2-5; a weak D match, TRBD2 (5 bases). Germline CDR1 reads DFQATT; CDR2 reads SNEGSKA (reference sequence). The CDR3 is 10 amino acids. CDR3 sequence (DNA): TGCGGCGCAAGCGGCCAGACCCAGTACTTC. Protein: CGASGQTQYF.

This sequence joins TRBV7-2 and TRBJ2-4; the D gene is possibly TRBD2 (6 bases). CDR3 length equals 15 residues. Trimming left V 5 bases short and J 10 bases short, with 21 bases between. The germline gives CDR1 SGHTA, CDR2 FQGNSA. The DNA for the CDR3 is TGTGCCAGCAGCCCTCCTGGCGGGGAAACGTGGATTCAGTACTTC. It specifies CASSPPGGETWIQYF.

The chain is built from TRBV29-1 and TRBJ2-5; 10 bases align to TRBD1. V gave up 6 bases and J gave up 4 bases; unmatched junction bases: 5. The CDR3 runs to 13 residues. The germline V gene has CDR1 SQVTM and CDR2 ANQGSEA. As DNA, the CDR3 is TGCAGCGTACAGACAGGGGGCGGAGAGACCCAGTACTTC. This encodes CSVQTGGGETQYF. Looking up the rest from reference TRBV29-1 and TRBJ2-5 gives the full variable domain: SAVISQKPSRDICQRGTSLTIQCQVDSQVTMMFWYRQQPGQSLTLIATANQGSEATYESGFVIDKFPISRPNLTFSTLTVSNMSPEDSSIYLCSVQTGGGETQYFGPGTRLLVL.

The gene calls are TRBV2 and TRBJ1-1; D perhaps matches TRBD1 (5 bases). Trimming took 7 bases from V and 4 from J, leaving 16 bases between them. The CDR3 length is 14 residues. Germline CDR1 reads SNHLY; CDR2 reads FYNNEI. CDR3: CASTLRSGITEAFF. In DNA, the CDR3 is TGTGCCAGCACCCTGAGGTCAGGGATCACTGAAGCTTTCTTT.